A single sample gave rise to the 12 T cell receptor beta chains below, sequenced in a study of sequential checkpoint blockade in melanoma. Profiling relied on immunoSEQ multiplex PCR, and the TCRdb table lists in-frame clones only, not all of them. The data show about 19,000 clones, with about 83% seen just once and around 34% held by the top ten. Regarding treatment: randomized to nivolumab then ipilimumab (arm A) or the reverse (arm B). This sample comprised CD8+ T cells sorted from blood (inferred from file names), obtained from a patient given nivolumab and ipilimumab in sequence. The receptors were gathered from a human donor with melanoma.

The gene calls are TRBV7-9 and TRBJ2-3; 11 positions agree with TRBD2. In germline, CDR1 is SEHNR, CDR2 FQNEAQ (reference sequence). The trim removed 4 bases at V and 2 bases at J, leaving 8 bases unmatched. The CDR3 consists of 17 residues. CDR3 in DNA: TGTGCCAGCAGCTCCTCCGGGACTAGCGGACTCACAGATACGCAGTATTTT. It translates to CASSSSGTSGLTDTQYF.

This clone was counted only a few times. The chain carries TRBV5-4 and TRBJ1-4; 8 nucleotides line up with TRBD1. J was trimmed by 7 bases and V by 3 bases; bases with no gene match: 8. CDR1 is SGHNT, CDR2 YYREEE, per germline (reference sequence). The length of the CDR3 is 15 residues. The CDR3 loop reads CASSWSQGAGEKLFF. The CDR3 DNA sequence: TGTGCCAGCAGCTGGAGCCAGGGGGCAGGTGAAAAACTGTTTTTT.

The chain couples TRBV5-6 to TRBJ2-7; D call uncertain. Trimming took 1 base from V and 2 from J, leaving 4 bases between them. This CDR3 region has 12 residues. The germline V gene has CDR1 SGHDT and CDR2 YYEEEE. The CDR3 bases are TGTGCCAGCAGCTTGTCCACCTACGAGCAGTACTTC. Amino acid sequence: CASSLSTYEQYF.

V and J are TRBV27 and TRBJ1-2; D is possibly TRBD1 (6 bases). Germline-derived CDR1 and CDR2 are MNHEY and SMNVEV (reference sequence). The CDR3 loop spans 13 amino acids. V lost 5 bases to trimming and J lost 4 bases, with 11 bases between them. The CDR3 here is CASSPGTTYGYTF. CDR3 DNA: TGTGCCAGCAGTCCAGGGACAACCTATGGCTACACCTTC.

In the case of this clone: The junction does not match germline at one end; this may be a read error. The CDR3 sequence is CASSRSGGAAGELFF. CDR3 coding DNA: TGTGCTAGCAGCCGGAGCGGGGGGGCTGCCGGGGAGCTGTTTTTT. This rearrangement joins TRBV7-7 to TRBJ2-2; the match to TRBD2 covers 10 bases. Looked up from germline, CDR1 is SSHAT and CDR2 is FNYEAQ (reference sequence). CDR3 length: 15 amino acids.

This chain joins TRBV15 and TRBJ2-3; D remains unclear. The CDR3 totals 13 residues. Germline loops: CDR1 LNHNV, CDR2 YYDKDF (reference sequence). V lost 5 bases to trimming and J lost 5 bases, with 11 bases between them. The CDR3 is CATSPQVLDTQYF. CDR3 DNA sequence: TGTGCCACCAGCCCCCAGGTTCTAGATACGCAGTATTTT.

V and J are TRBV6-1 and TRBJ1-1, with 8 bases identical to TRBD1. This CDR3 region has 13 residues. Trimming cost V 6 bases and J 6 bases; bases outside gene matches: 6. Germline loops: CDR1 MNHNS, CDR2 SASEGT. The CDR3 nucleotides are TGTGCCAGCAGGGACAGGGATCGTGCTGAAGCTTTCTTT. This codes for CASRDRDRAEAFF.

Comments on this clone: This same CDR3 is encoded by further DNA sequences in the sample. The V gene is TRBV30, the J gene TRBJ2-1; tentatively, D is TRBD2 (6 bases). From germline, CDR1 is GTSNPN and CDR2 SVGIG (reference sequence). V gave up 6 bases and J gave up 5 bases, with 17 bases separating them. The CDR3 spans 14 residues. CDR3 loop: CACRQRAVNNEQFF. The CDR3 DNA reads TGTGCCTGCAGGCAGCGGGCGGTAAACAATGAGCAGTTCTTC.

The chain employs TRBV27 and TRBJ1-1; maybe TRBD1 (5 bases). The germline CDR1 and CDR2 sequences are MNHEY and SMNVEV (reference sequence). The CDR3 loop spans 16 amino acids. V lost 0 bases and J lost 0, with 11 bases in between. The CDR3 loop reads CASSLSVGGLNTEAFF. The CDR3 region has the DNA TGTGCCAGCAGTTTATCTGTCGGGGGGTTGAACACTGAAGCTTTCTTT.

A single count supports this clone. The chain couples TRBV27 to TRBJ2-7; possibly TRBD1 for D (7 bases). Germline V lookup: CDR1 MNHEY, CDR2 SMNVEV (reference sequence). Deletions cut 4 bases from V and 5 bases from J, with 18 bases between. The CDR3 totals 15 residues. The CDR3 loop is CASSSGDDREDEQYF. The CDR3 region has the DNA TGTGCCAGCAGTTCAGGGGACGACAGGGAGGACGAGCAGTACTTC.

The chain recombines TRBV9 with TRBJ2-2; tentative D call: TRBD1 (6 bases). Looked up from germline, CDR1 is SGDLS and CDR2 is YYNGEE. CDR3 size: 16 residues. V shed 4 bases and J shed 0 bases, with 13 bases lying between them. CDR3 nucleotides: TGTGCCAGCAGCTTTGAAAGGGGGTCGAACACCGGGGAGCTGTTTTTT. Encoded protein: CASSFERGSNTGELFF.

The chain uses TRBV27 and TRBJ2-5, with TRBD2 identical over 15 bases. CDR1 and CDR2 from the germline V gene are MNHEY and SMNVEV (reference sequence). The CDR3 length is 22 residues. V lost 6 bases, J lost 0 bases, and 20 bases stayed unmatched. The CDR3 DNA is TGTGCCAGCAGCTTACTCCCTTTGGGACTAGCGGGAGGCCAACGAAACCAAGAGACCCAGTACTTC. Residues: CASSLLPLGLAGGQRNQETQYF.